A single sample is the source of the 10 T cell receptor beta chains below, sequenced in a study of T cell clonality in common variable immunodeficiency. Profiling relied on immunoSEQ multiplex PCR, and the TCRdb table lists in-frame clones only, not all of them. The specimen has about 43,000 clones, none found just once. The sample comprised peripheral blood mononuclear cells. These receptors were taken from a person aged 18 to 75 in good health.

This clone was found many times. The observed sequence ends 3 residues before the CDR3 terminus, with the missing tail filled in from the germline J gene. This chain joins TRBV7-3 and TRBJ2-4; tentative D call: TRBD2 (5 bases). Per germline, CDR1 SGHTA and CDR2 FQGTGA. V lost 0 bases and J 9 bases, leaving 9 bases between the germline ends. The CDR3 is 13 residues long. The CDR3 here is CASSLTREGIQYF. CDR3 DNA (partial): TGTGCCAGCAGCTTAACGAGAGAGGGCATT.

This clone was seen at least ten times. The CDR3 here is CASSFRGDTQYF. Incomplete CDR3 DNA: TGTGCCAGCAGTTTTCGGGGAGATACG. V and J are TRBV7-4 and TRBJ2-3, with D tentatively TRBD2 (5 bases). The CDR3 extends 3 residues past the end of the read, so its final part is completed from the germline J gene. Trimming took 6 bases from V and 5 from J, leaving 9 bases between them. The CDR3 is made up of 12 amino acids. Per germline, CDR1 SGHVT and CDR2 SQSDAQ.

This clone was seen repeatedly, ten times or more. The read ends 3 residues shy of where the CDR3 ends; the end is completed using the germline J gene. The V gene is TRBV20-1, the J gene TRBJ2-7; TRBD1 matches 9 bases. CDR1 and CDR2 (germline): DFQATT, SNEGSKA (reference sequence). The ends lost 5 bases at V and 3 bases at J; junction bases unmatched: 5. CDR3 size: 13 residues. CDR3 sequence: CSASRDRDYEQYF. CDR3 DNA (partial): TGCAGTGCTTCCCGGGACAGGGACTACGAG.

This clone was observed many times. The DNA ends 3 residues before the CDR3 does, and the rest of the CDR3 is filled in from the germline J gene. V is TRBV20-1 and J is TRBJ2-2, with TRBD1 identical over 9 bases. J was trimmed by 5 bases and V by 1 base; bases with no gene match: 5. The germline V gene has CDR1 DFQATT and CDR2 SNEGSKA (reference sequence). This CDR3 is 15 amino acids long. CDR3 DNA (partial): TGCAGTGCTAGAGCCGGGACAGGGCCAACCGGGGAG. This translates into CSARAGTGPTGE. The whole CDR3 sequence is CSARAGTGPTGELFF.

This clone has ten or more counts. The CDR3 here is CAWSVDRATNEKLFF. The sequenced part of the CDR3 DNA is TGTGCCTGGAGTGTGGACAGGGCAACTAATGAAAAG. The gene calls are TRBV30 and TRBJ2-2, with 8 bases aligning to TRBD1. The read falls 3 residues short of the CDR3 end, and the missing part is taken from the germline J gene. The CDR3 totals 15 residues. Germline V gives CDR1 GTSNPN, CDR2 SVGIG (reference sequence).

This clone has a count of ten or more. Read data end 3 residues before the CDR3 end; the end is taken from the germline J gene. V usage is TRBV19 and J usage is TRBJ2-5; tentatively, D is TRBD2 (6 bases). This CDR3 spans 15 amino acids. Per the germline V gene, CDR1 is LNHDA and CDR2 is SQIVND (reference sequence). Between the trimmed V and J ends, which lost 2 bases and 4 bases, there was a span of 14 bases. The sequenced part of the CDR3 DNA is TGTGCCAGTAGTATACGGGACTCCCTTGGAGAGACC. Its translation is CASSIRDSLGET. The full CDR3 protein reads CASSIRDSLGETQYF. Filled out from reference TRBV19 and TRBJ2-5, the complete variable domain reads DGGITQSPKYLFRKEGQNVTLSCEQNLNHDAMYWYRQDPGQGLRLIYYSQIVNDFQKGDIAEGYSVSREKKESFPLTVTSAQKNPTAFYLCASSIRDSLGETQYFGPGTRLLVL.

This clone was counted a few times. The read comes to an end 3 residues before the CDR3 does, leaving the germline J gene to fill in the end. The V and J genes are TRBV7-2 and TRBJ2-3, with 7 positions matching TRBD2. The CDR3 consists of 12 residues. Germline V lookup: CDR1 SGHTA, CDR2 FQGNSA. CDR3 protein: CASSFPSGAQYF. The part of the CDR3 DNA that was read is TGTGCCAGCAGCTTTCCTAGCGGAGCG.

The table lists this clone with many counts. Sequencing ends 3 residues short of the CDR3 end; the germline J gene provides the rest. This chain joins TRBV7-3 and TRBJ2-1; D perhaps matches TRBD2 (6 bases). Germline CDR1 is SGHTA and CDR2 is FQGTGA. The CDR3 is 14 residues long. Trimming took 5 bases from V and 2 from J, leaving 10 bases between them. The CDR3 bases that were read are TGTGCCAGCAGCCTCACGGGGGCCTACAATGAG. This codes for CASSLTGAYNE. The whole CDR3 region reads CASSLTGAYNEQFF.

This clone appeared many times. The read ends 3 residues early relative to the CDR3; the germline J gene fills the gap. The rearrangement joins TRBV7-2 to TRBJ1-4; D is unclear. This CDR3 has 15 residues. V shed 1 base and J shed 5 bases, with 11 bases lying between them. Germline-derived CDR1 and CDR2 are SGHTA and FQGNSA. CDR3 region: CASSLGRRLNEKLFF. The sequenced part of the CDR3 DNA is TGTGCCAGCAGCTTAGGGCGGAGATTAAATGAAAAA.

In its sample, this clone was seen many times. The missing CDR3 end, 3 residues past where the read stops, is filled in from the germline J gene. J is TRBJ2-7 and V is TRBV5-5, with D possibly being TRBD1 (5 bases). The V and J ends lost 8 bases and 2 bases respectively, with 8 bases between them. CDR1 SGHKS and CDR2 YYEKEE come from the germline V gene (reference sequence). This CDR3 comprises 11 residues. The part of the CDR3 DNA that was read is TGTGCCAGTTCACAGGCCTACGAG. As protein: CASSQAYE. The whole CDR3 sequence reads CASSQAYEQYF.